The 30 T cell receptor beta chains in this list originate from one sample, sequenced in a study of CD8 T cells in Susac syndrome. Reverse transcription of about 0.5 to 1 ug RNA was carried out with random hexamers. Via MiXCR, TCRdb re-called the immunoSEQ multiplex PCR reads, giving one row per CDR3 protein. The sample lists roughly 120,000 distinct CDR3 sequences; about 95% were seen once. Material for sequencing was CD4+ T cells from PBMCs. The receptors stem from a human donor in good health.

This clonotype was detected once. V is TRBV27 and J is TRBJ2-1, with 8 bases matching TRBD1. This CDR3 region has 14 residues. Trimming removed 5 bases from V and 3 bases from J; junction bases left unmatched: 3. The germline V gene has CDR1 MNHEY and CDR2 SMNVEV (reference sequence). CDR3 in amino acids: CASSRQGLYNEQFF. CDR3 coding DNA: TGTGCCAGCAGTCGACAGGGGCTCTACAATGAGCAGTTCTTC.

The chain links TRBV29-1 to TRBJ2-3; maybe TRBD1 (5 bases). Trimming cost V 1 base and J 4 bases, with 18 bases left between them. The CDR3 has 16 residues. Germline V gene sequence: CDR1 SQVTM, CDR2 ANQGSEA. CDR3 loop: CSVEVTLGPRADTQYF. The CDR3 DNA sequence: TGCAGCGTTGAAGTCACCCTGGGGCCTAGGGCAGATACGCAGTATTTT.

The V and J genes are TRBV12-3 or TRBV12-4 and TRBJ1-3; D remains ambiguous. There are 17 residues in the CDR3. Trimming cost V 0 bases and J 0 bases, with 12 bases left between them. The CDR3 coding sequence is TGTGCCAGCAGTTTAGCTCAAGAGGGATTCTCTGGAAACACCATATATTTT. This translates into CASSLAQEGFSGNTIYF.

V usage is TRBV20-1 and J usage is TRBJ2-5, with 8 bases fitting TRBD2. V shed 5 bases, J shed 5 bases, and the junction held 10 bases outside the gene matches. The CDR3 totals 14 residues. Germline CDR1 is DFQATT and CDR2 is SNEGSKA (reference sequence). DNA for the CDR3: TGCAGTGCTGAGGTCGGGAGGGCCGGGGAGACCCAGTACTTC. Residues: CSAEVGRAGETQYF.

The J gene is TRBJ2-3, the V gene TRBV27; D gene uncertain. The CDR3 is 13 residues long. Germline CDR1 and CDR2: MNHEY and SMNVEV (reference sequence). Trimming left V 0 bases short and J 3 bases short, with 4 bases between. Written as DNA, the CDR3 is TGTGCCAGCAGTTTATCGAGGACAGATACGCAGTATTTT. Its protein product is CASSLSRTDTQYF.

The chain links TRBV28 to TRBJ1-5; TRBD1 matches at 10 bases. Germline values: CDR1 MDHEN, CDR2 SYDVKM. This CDR3 has 14 amino acids. After removal of 2 bases from V and 9 bases from J, the junction contained 4 bases not matched to a gene. DNA of the CDR3: TGTGCCAGCAGTTTAATCAGGACAGGGGGGCCCCAGCATTTT. Amino acid sequence: CASSLIRTGGPQHF.

V and J are TRBV20-1 and TRBJ2-3; 10 nucleotides match TRBD2. This CDR3 is built from 16 residues. Germline CDR1 DFQATT, CDR2 SNEGSKA (reference sequence). V gave up 2 bases and J gave up 4 bases; unmatched junction bases: 9. DNA of the CDR3: TGCAGTGCTAGACCCATTACTAGCGGGATGTCAGATACGCAGTATTTT. This translates into CSARPITSGMSDTQYF.

This rearrangement joins TRBV3-1 to TRBJ2-7; unclear D gene. V dropped 4 bases and J dropped 6 bases, with 22 bases sitting between them. The CDR3 contains 16 residues. Germline assignment: CDR1 LGHDT and CDR2 YNNKEL (reference sequence). The CDR3: CASSLSGLRLSREQYF. The CDR3 nucleotides are TGTGCCAGCAGCCTATCCGGGTTAAGGCTATCTCGCGAGCAGTACTTC.

This chain connects TRBV20-1 to TRBJ2-1; 10 nucleotides agree with TRBD2. The CDR3 length is 14 residues. CDR1 is DFQATT, CDR2 SNEGSKA, per germline (reference sequence). Losses at the gene ends were 3 bases for V and 10 bases for J; bases not matched to a gene: 9. CDR3 DNA sequence: TGCAGTGCTAGTAGGCTAGCGGGAGTACAGGAGCAGTTCTTC. Its protein is CSASRLAGVQEQFF.

The J gene is TRBJ2-1, the V gene TRBV2; D ambiguous. The ends were cut back, 6 bases at V and 0 bases at J, with 12 bases in the middle. This CDR3 spans 15 amino acids. The germline V gene encodes CDR1 SNHLY and CDR2 FYNNEI. DNA of the CDR3: TGTGCCAGCAGGATGGGCTCAAGCTCCTACAATGAGCAGTTCTTC. Residues: CASRMGSSSYNEQFF.

The genes are TRBV27 and TRBJ2-5; 10 bases align to TRBD1. Per germline, CDR1 MNHEY and CDR2 SMNVEV (reference sequence). The V and J ends lost 5 bases and 4 bases, in that order; junction bases with no gene match: 4. CDR3 length: 14 residues. CDR3 DNA sequence: TGTGCCAGCAGTCACGGACAGGGGGGAGAGACCCAGTACTTC. Translating it yields CASSHGQGGETQYF.

The chain recombines TRBV6-5 with TRBJ1-1; D unclear. With 5 bases removed from V and 0 bases from J, the gap between germline ends came to 10 bases. The CDR3 runs 14 residues. Germline assignment: CDR1 MNHEY and CDR2 SVGAGI. CDR3 residues: CASSLNGMNTEAFF. The DNA of the CDR3 is TGTGCCAGCAGTCTCAACGGGATGAACACTGAAGCTTTCTTT.

The rearrangement joins TRBV6-2 or TRBV6-3 to TRBJ2-7; D not resolved. The ends were cut back, 6 bases at V and 2 bases at J, with 17 bases in the middle. The CDR3 loop spans 15 amino acids. The V gene's germline CDR1 is MNHEY and CDR2 SVGEGT. This CDR3 is CASSTPRVFAYEQYF. CDR3 DNA: TGTGCCAGCAGCACCCCCCGGGTGTTTGCCTACGAGCAGTACTTC.

The J gene is TRBJ2-2, the V gene TRBV2; tentatively, D is TRBD1 (6 bases). The V gene lost 7 bases and the J gene lost 2 bases, with 11 bases spanning the gap. CDR3 size: 14 residues. Germline V gene lookup returns CDR1 SNHLY and CDR2 FYNNEI. The CDR3 bases are TGTGCCAGCAATAACAGGGATAACACCGGGGAGCTGTTTTTT. This gives the protein CASNNRDNTGELFF.

About this clonotype itself: One end of the junction fails to match germline, which may point to a read error. V and J are TRBV2 and TRBJ2-4, with D perhaps TRBD1 (6 bases). The germline V gene has CDR1 SNHLY and CDR2 FYNNEI. The CDR3 has 15 amino acids. The CDR3: CASREGQLAKNIQYF. CDR3 coding DNA: TGTGCCAGCAGGGAAGGACAGTTAGCCAAAAACATTCAGTACTTC.

The chain employs TRBV18 and TRBJ2-7; a weak D match, TRBD2 (6 bases). Germline loops: CDR1 KGHSH, CDR2 LQKENI. V was trimmed by 1 base and J by 7 bases, leaving 26 bases between them. The CDR3 covers 18 residues. Written as DNA, the CDR3 is TGTGCCAGCTCACCACTCCACGCGAATCCAGGGAGGACTGGGGAGCAGTACTTC. This translates into CASSPLHANPGRTGEQYF.

DNA for the CDR3: TGCAGTGCTAGCAGCCAGGCTAAAGCCAAAAACATTCAGTACTTC. Translated: CSASSQAKAKNIQYF. V usage is TRBV20-1 and J usage is TRBJ2-4; D gene unclear. Germline-derived CDR1 and CDR2 are DFQATT and SNEGSKA (reference sequence). Trimming removed 3 bases at V and 0 bases at J, with 12 bases between. The CDR3 totals 15 residues.

J is TRBJ2-7 and V is TRBV2; 10 bases agree with TRBD1. Germline V CDR1 and CDR2: SNHLY, FYNNEI. V was pared by 4 bases and J by 9 bases, with 9 bases of the junction left unmatched. The CDR3 sequence is 14 residues long. CDR3 in amino acids: CASSAAGQGILQYF. CDR3 DNA sequence: TGTGCCAGCAGTGCTGCGGGACAGGGGATATTGCAGTACTTC.

This chain uses TRBV29-1 with TRBJ2-5; D ambiguous. CDR3 length: 12 amino acids. The germline gives CDR1 SQVTM, CDR2 ANQGSEA. V was pared by 4 bases and J by 2 bases, with 8 bases between. The CDR3, as DNA: TGCAGCGTTGGTAGGGATCAAGAGACCCAGTACTTC. This translates into CSVGRDQETQYF.

The chain joins TRBV28 to TRBJ1-2; 8 positions agree with TRBD1. The length of the CDR3 is 13 residues. CDR1 and CDR2 from the germline V gene are MDHEN and SYDVKM. Germline trimming cut 5 bases from V and 4 bases from J; bases unmatched to any gene: 3. CDR3: CASSEDRGYGYTF. The CDR3 DNA reads as TGTGCCAGCAGTGAAGACAGGGGCTATGGCTACACCTTC.

The chain joins TRBV28 to TRBJ2-7; 9 positions agree with TRBD1. Unmatched junction bases numbered 7, after V lost 2 bases and J lost 2 bases. Germline V gene data show CDR1 as MDHEN and CDR2 as SYDVKM. This CDR3 is built from 16 residues. This CDR3 is CASSLARTGETYEQYF. The CDR3 nucleotides are TGTGCCAGCAGTTTAGCACGGACAGGGGAAACCTACGAGCAGTACTTC.

In nucleotides, the CDR3 is TGTGCCAGCAGAGCCCCGGGACTAGCGGGAGGATCCGGGGAGCTGTTTTTT. Protein product: CASRAPGLAGGSGELFF. V usage is TRBV27 and J usage is TRBJ2-2; 15 positions match TRBD2. With 6 bases clipped from V and 6 bases from J, the junction kept 8 bases outside the gene matches. Germline V lookup: CDR1 MNHEY, CDR2 SMNVEV (reference sequence). CDR3 length: 17 amino acids.

The chain combines TRBV5-4 with TRBJ2-2; TRBD2 matches at 8 bases. This CDR3 comprises 19 residues. In germline, CDR1 is SGHNT, CDR2 YYREEE (reference sequence). V lost 3 bases, J lost 6 bases, and 19 bases stayed unmatched. This chain's CDR3 is CASSSGTSRRGLGAGELFF. The CDR3 coding sequence is TGTGCCAGCAGCTCCGGGACTAGTCGAAGGGGGTTGGGGGCCGGGGAGCTGTTTTTT.

This chain joins TRBV30 and TRBJ1-1; 7 bases are a match to TRBD1. CDR3 size: 15 residues. The ends lost 2 bases at V and 4 bases at J; junction bases unmatched: 10. CDR1 is GTSNPN and CDR2 is SVGIG in the germline V gene (reference sequence). The CDR3 loop is CAWSPPTGRITEAFF. CDR3 nucleotides: TGTGCCTGGAGTCCTCCGACAGGGCGAATCACTGAAGCTTTCTTT.

The chain has TRBV4-2 and TRBJ1-2, with 8 positions matching TRBD1. After removal of 7 bases from V and 7 bases from J, the junction contained 11 bases not matched to a gene. CDR3 size: 14 residues. The germline V gene encodes CDR1 LGHNA and CDR2 YNFKEQ. In DNA form, the CDR3 reads TGTGCCAGCAACACCGACGGGACAGGCTTTGGCTACACCTTC. Its protein is CASNTDGTGFGYTF.

The chain links TRBV25-1 to TRBJ2-7; a weak D match, TRBD1 (5 bases). This CDR3 spans 14 amino acids. With 6 bases removed from V and 2 bases from J, the gap between germline ends came to 14 bases. CDR1 and CDR2 (germline): MGHDK, SYGVNS. CDR3 amino acids: CASSPTGTTYEQYF. For the CDR3, the DNA is TGTGCCAGCAGCCCCACAGGAACCACCTACGAGCAGTACTTC.

This clonotype was observed once. The rearrangement uses TRBV29-1 and TRBJ2-1; D is undetermined. V was trimmed by 6 bases and J by 0 bases, leaving 12 bases between them. This CDR3 contains 14 residues. The germline gives CDR1 SQVTM, CDR2 ANQGSEA. This CDR3 is CSVARSRSYNEQFF. CDR3 nucleotides: TGCAGCGTGGCGAGGTCCCGCTCCTACAATGAGCAGTTCTTC.

The J gene is TRBJ2-2, the V gene TRBV19, with D perhaps matching TRBD1 (6 bases). CDR1 LNHDA and CDR2 SQIVND come from the germline V gene (reference sequence). The CDR3 length is 11 residues. V gave up 8 bases and J gave up 7 bases, with 8 bases separating them. The CDR3 protein is CASQGYGELFF. The CDR3 DNA is TGTGCCAGTCAGGGGTACGGGGAGCTGTTTTTT.

The chain carries TRBV30 and TRBJ1-5; maybe TRBD1 (6 bases). Per the germline V gene, CDR1 is GTSNPN and CDR2 is SVGIG (reference sequence). The V end lost 3 bases, the J end lost 4 bases, and 16 bases lay between the germline ends. The CDR3 runs to 15 residues. The CDR3 loop reads CAWSGEFQGNQPQHF. The CDR3 DNA reads as TGTGCCTGGAGCGGGGAGTTCCAGGGGAATCAGCCCCAGCATTTT.

The chain combines TRBV19 with TRBJ2-7; 9 bases align to TRBD2. Germline V gene data show CDR1 as LNHDA and CDR2 as SQIVND (reference sequence). V was pared by 4 bases and J by 0 bases, with 1 base of the junction left unmatched. CDR3 length: 14 amino acids. The CDR3 coding sequence is TGTGCCAGTAGTAGACTAGCGGCCTCCTACGAGCAGTACTTC. Protein: CASSRLAASYEQYF.